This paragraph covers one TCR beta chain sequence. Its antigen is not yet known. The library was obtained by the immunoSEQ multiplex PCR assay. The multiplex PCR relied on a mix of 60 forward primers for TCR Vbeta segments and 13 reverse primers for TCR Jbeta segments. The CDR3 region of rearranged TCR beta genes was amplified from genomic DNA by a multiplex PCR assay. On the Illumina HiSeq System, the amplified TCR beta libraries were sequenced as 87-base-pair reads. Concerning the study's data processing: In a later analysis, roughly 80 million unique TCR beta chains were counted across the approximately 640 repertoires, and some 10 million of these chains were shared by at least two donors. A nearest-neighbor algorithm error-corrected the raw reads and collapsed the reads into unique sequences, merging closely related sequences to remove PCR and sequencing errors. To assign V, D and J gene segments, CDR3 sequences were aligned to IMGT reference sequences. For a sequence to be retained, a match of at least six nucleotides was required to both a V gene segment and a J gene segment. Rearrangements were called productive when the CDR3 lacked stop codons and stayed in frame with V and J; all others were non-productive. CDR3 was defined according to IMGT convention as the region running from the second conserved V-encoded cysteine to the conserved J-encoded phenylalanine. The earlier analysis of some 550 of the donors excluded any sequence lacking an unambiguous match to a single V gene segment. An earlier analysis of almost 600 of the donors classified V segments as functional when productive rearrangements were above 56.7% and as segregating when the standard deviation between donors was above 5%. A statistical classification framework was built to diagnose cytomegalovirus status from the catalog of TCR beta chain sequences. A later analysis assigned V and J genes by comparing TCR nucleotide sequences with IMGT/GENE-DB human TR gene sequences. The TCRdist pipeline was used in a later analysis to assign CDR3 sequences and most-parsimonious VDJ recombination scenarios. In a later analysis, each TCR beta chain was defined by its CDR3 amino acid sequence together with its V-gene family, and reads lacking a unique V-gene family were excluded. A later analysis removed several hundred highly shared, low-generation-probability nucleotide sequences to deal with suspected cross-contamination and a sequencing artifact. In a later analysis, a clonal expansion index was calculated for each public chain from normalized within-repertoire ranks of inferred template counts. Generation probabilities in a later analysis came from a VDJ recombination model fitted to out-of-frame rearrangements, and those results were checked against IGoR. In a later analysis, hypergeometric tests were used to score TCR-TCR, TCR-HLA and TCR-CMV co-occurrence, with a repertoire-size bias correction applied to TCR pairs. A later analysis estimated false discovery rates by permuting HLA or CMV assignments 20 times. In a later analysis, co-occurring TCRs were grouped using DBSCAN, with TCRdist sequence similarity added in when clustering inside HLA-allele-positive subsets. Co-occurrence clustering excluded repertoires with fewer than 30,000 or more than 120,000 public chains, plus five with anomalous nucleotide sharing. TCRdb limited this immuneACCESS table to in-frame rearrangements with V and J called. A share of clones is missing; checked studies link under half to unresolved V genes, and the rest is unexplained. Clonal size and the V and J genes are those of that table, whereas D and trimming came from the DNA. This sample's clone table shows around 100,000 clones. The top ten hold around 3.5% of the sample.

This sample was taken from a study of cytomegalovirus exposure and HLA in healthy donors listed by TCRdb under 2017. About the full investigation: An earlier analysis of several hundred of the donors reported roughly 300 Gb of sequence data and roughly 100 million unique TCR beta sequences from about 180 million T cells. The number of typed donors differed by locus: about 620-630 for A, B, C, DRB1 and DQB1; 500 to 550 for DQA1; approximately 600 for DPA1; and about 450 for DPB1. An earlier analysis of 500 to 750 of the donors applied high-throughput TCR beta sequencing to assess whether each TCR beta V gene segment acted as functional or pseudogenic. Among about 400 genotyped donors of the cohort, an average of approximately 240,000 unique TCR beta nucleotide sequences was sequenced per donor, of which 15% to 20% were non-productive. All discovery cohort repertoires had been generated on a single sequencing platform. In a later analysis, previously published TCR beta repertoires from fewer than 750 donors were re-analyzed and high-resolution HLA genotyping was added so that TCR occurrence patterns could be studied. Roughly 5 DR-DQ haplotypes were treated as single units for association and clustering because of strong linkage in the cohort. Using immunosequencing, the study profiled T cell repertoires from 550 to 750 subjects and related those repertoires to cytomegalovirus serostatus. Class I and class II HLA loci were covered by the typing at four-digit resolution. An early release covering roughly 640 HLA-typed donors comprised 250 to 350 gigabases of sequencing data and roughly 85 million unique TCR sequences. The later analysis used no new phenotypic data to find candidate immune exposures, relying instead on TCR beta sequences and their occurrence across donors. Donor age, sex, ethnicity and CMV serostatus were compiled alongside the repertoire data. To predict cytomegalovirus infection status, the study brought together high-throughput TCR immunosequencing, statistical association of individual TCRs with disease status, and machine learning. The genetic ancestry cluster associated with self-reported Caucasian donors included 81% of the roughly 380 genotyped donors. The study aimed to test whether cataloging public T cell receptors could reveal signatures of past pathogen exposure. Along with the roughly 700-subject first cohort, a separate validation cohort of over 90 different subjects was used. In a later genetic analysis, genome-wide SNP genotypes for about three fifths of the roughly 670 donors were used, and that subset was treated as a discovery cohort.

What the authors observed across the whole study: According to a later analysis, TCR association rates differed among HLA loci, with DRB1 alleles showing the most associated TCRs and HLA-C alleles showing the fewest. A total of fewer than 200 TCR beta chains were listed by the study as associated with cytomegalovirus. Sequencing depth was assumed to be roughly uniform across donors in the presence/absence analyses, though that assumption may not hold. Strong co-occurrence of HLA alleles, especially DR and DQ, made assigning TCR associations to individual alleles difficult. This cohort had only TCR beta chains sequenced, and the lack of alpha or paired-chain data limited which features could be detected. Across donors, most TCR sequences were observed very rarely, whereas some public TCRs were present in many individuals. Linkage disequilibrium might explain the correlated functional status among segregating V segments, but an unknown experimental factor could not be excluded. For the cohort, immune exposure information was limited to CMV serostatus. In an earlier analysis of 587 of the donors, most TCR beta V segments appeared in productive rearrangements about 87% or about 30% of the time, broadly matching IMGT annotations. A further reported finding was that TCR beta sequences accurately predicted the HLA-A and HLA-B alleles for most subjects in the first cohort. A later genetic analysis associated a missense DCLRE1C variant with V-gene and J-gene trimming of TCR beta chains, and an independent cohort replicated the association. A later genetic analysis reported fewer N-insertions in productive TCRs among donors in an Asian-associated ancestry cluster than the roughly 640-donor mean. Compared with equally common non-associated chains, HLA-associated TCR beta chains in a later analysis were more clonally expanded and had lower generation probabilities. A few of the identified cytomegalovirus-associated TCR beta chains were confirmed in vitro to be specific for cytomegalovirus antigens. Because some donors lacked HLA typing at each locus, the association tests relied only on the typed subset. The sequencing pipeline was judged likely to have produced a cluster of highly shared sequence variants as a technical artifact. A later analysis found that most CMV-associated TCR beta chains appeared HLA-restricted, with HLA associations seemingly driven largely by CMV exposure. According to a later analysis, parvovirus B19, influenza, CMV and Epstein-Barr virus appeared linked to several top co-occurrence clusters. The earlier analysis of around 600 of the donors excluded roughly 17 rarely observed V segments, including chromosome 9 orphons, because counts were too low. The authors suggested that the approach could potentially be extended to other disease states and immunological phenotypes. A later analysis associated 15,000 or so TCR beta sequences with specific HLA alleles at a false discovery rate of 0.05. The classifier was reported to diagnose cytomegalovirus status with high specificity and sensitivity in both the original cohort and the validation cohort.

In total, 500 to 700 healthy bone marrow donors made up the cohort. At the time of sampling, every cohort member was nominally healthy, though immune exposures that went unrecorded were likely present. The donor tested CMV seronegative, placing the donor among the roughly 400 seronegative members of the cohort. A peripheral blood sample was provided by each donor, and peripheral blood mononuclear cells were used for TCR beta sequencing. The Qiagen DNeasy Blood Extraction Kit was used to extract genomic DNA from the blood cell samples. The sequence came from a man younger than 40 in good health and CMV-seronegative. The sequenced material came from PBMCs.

The CDR3 protein: CASNRGGGGYEQYF. The DNA reads as follows: TGTGCCAGCAACCGGGGTGGGGGCGGGTACGAGCAGTACTTC. The rearrangement combines TRBV6-5 with TRBJ2-7; a tentative D match to TRBD1 spans 6 bases. There are 14 amino acids in the CDR3, from cysteine to phenylalanine inclusive. Kept here is only the CDR3 DNA, which spans 42 bases and is read in frame from base 1. Trimming at the junction amounts to 7 bases on V and 4 bases on J, and the germline ends lie 17 bases apart. Via the germline V gene, CDR1 is MNHEY and CDR2 SVGAGI.